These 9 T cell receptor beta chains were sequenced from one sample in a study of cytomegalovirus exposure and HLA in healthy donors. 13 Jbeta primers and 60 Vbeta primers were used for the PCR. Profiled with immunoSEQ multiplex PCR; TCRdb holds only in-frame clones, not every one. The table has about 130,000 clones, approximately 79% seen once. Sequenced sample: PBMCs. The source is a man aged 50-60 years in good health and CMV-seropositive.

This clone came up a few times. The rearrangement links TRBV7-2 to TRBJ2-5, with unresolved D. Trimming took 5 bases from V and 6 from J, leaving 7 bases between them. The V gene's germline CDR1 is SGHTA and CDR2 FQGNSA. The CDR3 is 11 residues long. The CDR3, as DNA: TGTGCCAGCAGCCCCTACCAGACCCAGTACTTC. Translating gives CASSPYQTQYF.

The CDR3 reads CASSYLGRSYEQYF. The DNA for the CDR3 is TGTGCCAGCAGTTATTTAGGGAGATCCTACGAGCAGTACTTC. The chain links TRBV28 to TRBJ2-7, with TRBD2 as a possible D gene (5 bases). The CDR3 runs 14 residues. V lost 4 bases and J 1 base, leaving 11 bases between the germline ends. Germline V CDR1 and CDR2: MDHEN, SYDVKM.

The CDR3 DNA follows: TGTGCCAGCTCACCGGGGATGCCCTCGGGGGTCACTGAAGCTTTCTTT. Translating it yields CASSPGMPSGVTEAFF. The J gene is TRBJ1-1, the V gene TRBV18; possible D gene TRBD1, 5 bases. The germline gives CDR1 KGHSH, CDR2 LQKENI. Trimming removed 3 bases from V and 4 bases from J, with 18 bases in between. This CDR3 region has 16 residues.

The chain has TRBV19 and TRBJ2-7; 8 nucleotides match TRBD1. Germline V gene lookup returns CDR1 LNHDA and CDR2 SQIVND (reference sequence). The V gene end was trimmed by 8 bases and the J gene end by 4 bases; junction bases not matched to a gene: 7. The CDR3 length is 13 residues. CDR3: CASADRAGYEQYF. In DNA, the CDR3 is TGTGCCAGTGCGGACAGGGCCGGATACGAGCAGTACTTC.

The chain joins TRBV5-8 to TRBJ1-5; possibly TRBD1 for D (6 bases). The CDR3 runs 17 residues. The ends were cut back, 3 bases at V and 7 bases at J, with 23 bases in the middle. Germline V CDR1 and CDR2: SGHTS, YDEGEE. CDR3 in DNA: TGTGCCAGCAGCTCTGGGTGGGTCCCAGGGGCCTGGCAGCCCCAGCATTTT. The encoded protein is CASSSGWVPGAWQPQHF.

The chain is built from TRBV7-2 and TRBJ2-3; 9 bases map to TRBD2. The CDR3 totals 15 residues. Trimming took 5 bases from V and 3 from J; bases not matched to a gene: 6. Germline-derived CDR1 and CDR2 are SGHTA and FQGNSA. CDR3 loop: CASSLASGNTDTQYF. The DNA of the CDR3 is TGTGCCAGCAGCCTCGCTAGCGGGAATACAGATACGCAGTATTTT. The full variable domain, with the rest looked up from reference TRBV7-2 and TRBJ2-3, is GAGVSQSPSNKVTEKGKDVELRCDPISGHTALYWYRQSLGQGLEFLIYFQGNSAPDKSGLPSDRFSAERTGGSVSTLTIQRTQQEDSAVYLCASSLASGNTDTQYFGPGTRLTVL.

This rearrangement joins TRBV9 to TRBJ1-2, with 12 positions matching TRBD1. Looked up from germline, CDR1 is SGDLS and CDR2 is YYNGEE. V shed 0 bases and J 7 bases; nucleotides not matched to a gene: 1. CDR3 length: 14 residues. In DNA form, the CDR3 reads TGTGCCAGCAGCGTAGCGGGACAGGGGGCTGGCTACACCTTC. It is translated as CASSVAGQGAGYTF.

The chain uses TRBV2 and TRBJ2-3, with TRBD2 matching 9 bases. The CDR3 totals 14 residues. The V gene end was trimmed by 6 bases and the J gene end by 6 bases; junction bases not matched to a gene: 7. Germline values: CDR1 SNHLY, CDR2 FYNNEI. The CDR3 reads CASRTGGRADTQYF. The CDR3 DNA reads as TGTGCCAGCAGGACGGGCGGGAGGGCGGATACGCAGTATTTT.

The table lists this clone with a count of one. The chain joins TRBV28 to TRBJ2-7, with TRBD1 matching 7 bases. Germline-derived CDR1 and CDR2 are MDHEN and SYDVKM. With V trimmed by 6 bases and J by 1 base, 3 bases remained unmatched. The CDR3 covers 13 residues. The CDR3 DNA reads TGTGCCAGCAGAGGGACAGCGTCCTACGAGCAGTACTTC. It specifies CASRGTASYEQYF. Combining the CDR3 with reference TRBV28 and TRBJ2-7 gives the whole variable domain DVKVTQSSRYLVKRTGEKVFLECVQDMDHENMFWYRQDPGLGLRLIYFSYDVKMKEKGDIPEGYSVSREKKERFSLILESASTNQTSMYLCASRGTASYEQYFGPGTRLTVT.